This T cell receptor beta chain was captured in a study of blood T cell repertoires in COVID-19. Study overall: The samples span acute and convalescent COVID-19 from the United States, Italy and Spain. Sources were T cells, B-cell-depleted T cells, or PBMCs; the material itself was cDNA or gDNA.

Per the original data handling: Reference gene primer amplification gave estimated nucleated cell counts. The method was immunoSEQ multiplex PCR; TCRdb's version includes in-frame clones alone and lacks a portion of them. D and trimming come from the DNA, and the V and J calls and clone size come from that table. Here the sample spans roughly 120,000 clones, almost 90% being singletons. Trimming stripped 0 bases from V and 0 bases from J, with 10 bases between. CDR3 length: 16 residues. The germline gives CDR1 LGHNA, CDR2 YSLEER. This clone has more than one count but fewer than ten. The sample consisted of peripheral blood. The chain combines TRBV4-3 with TRBJ2-3; D unclear. This receptor was identified in a woman in her fifties or sixties with active or convalescent COVID-19. The CDR3 spells CASSQEAQSSTDTQYF. The CDR3 DNA reads TGCGCCAGCAGCCAAGAAGCCCAATCAAGCACAGATACGCAGTATTTT.